This note documents a single TCR beta chain sequence. The antigen is unknown. The record originates from a study of T cells in women clearing cervical HPV infection. TCRdb's copy holds only in-frame clones and misses some; the assay was immunoSEQ multiplex PCR. Across about 39,000 clones, the top ten clones capture roughly 5.8% of the sample. Study-wide points: Richness differences could reflect unmeasured T-cell content per sample. CIN3+ cases had significantly higher TCR repertoire richness than controls, but evenness did not differ.

The clonotype was recovered from a woman between 18 and 70 years old with a cervical HPV16 infection that either progressed to CIN3+ or cleared (not recorded which). The specimen sequenced was blood buffy coat.

The CDR3 sequence is CASSLRQNLEKLFF. The DNA read from the CDR3 is TGTGCCAGCAGCTTGAGGCAGAACCTTGAAAAA. The chain couples TRBV5-6 to TRBJ1-4; D is uncertain. The read halts 3 residues ahead of the CDR3 end, with the missing end drawn from the germline J gene. Trimming took off 1 base at V and 7 bases at J, with 11 bases between the two ends. This CDR3 region has 14 residues. CDR1 is SGHDT, CDR2 YYEEEE, per germline.